This T cell receptor (beta chain) was identified during a study of hypomethylating agent response in myelodysplastic syndrome. About the study: Roughly five patients were non-responders, while roughly six showed complete response or hematologic improvement.

V shed 9 bases and J 1 base; nucleotides not matched to a gene: 9. CDR1 and CDR2 from the germline V gene are LNHDA and SQIVND (reference sequence). There are 15 residues in the CDR3. Survey resolution used two replicates of about 200 ng, totaling approximately 400 ng DNA. The assay was immunoSEQ multiplex PCR, and TCRdb's table has in-frame clones only and misses some. The repertoire holds some 4,600 clones, with over 70% as singletons. No T-cell subset sorting was done; bone marrow was analyzed in bulk. The V and J genes are TRBV19 and TRBJ2-3; 8 nucleotides line up with TRBD2. Sequenced here: bone marrow, sampled before or after starting hypomethylating agent treatment for myelodysplastic syndrome (not recorded which). This clonotype was obtained from a human donor with myelodysplastic syndrome. The CDR3 reads CASHGLAAGTDTQYF. The CDR3 DNA sequence: TGTGCCAGCCATGGACTAGCCGCAGGCACAGATACGCAGTATTTT.